A single count supports the clone carrying this T cell receptor (beta chain). Sequencing was performed with immunoSEQ multiplex PCR; in TCRdb, only in-frame clones are kept and a portion is missing. This sample carries 400,000 or so clones, around 96% of them seen once, and the ten largest clones take about 0.32%. Germline-derived CDR1 and CDR2 are MNHEY and SVGAGI. Trimming removed 2 bases from V and 5 bases from J; junction bases left unmatched: 2. The CDR3 runs 15 residues. This record belongs to a study of shared clonotypes between healthy human individuals. Study as a whole: CD8 memory received one plate per donor, CD8 naive two, CD4 memory three and CD4 naive three.

Donors comprised only Caucasian adults living in Nashville, Tennessee. The TCR comes from a man under 40 in good health. Sequencing was performed on memory CD8+ T cells sorted from blood. The subset is: CD45RO+ cells pooled with CCR7-negative TemRA cells. This chain joins TRBV6-5 and TRBJ1-6, with TRBD1 identical over 8 bases. The CDR3 sequence is CASSYDRGNNSPLHF. The CDR3 nucleotides are TGTGCCAGCAGTTACGACAGGGGAAATAATTCACCCCTCCACTTT.